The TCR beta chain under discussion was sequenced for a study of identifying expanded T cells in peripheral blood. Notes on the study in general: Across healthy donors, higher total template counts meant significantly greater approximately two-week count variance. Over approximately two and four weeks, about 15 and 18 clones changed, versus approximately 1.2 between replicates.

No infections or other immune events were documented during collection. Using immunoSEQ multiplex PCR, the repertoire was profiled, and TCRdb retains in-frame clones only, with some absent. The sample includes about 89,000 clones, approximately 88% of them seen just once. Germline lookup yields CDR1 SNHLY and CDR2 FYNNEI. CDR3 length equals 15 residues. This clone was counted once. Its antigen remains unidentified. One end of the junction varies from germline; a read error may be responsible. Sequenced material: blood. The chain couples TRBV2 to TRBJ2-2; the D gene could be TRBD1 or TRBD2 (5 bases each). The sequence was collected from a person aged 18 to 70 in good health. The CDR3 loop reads CANSGRGFNTGELFF. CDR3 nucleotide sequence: TGTGCCAACAGTGGACGGGGCTTCAACACCGGGGAGCTGTTTTTT.